This section outlines one T cell receptor (beta chain) sequence together with its context. This specimen comes from a study of blood T cell repertoires in COVID-19. Background on the study: Samples came from the United States, Italy and Spain, spanning acute and convalescent COVID-19.

Generated by immunoSEQ multiplex PCR, the TCRdb table keeps only in-frame clones and is missing some. In the table there are 200,000 to 250,000 clones, 70% to 90% of which are singletons. This clonotype was obtained from a man in his 60s with acute or convalescent COVID-19. The source material was peripheral blood.

The CDR3 reads CSVSPGTGGFGYTF. DNA of the CDR3: TGCAGCGTGTCACCCGGGACAGGGGGCTTTGGCTACACCTTC. This chain joins TRBV29-1 and TRBJ1-2; 12 bases line up with TRBD1. Germline V gives CDR1 SQVTM, CDR2 ANQGSEA. With V trimmed by 6 bases and J by 7 bases, 9 bases remained unmatched. This CDR3 is built from 14 residues.